What follows are 21 T cell receptor beta chains derived from one specimen sequenced in a study of T cell changes during pregnancy in multiple sclerosis. This table comes from immunoSEQ multiplex PCR, and its TCRdb copy is limited to in-frame clones, with some not included. Of tens of thousands of clones in the sample, 87% were seen once. This sample comprised CD8+ T cells from peripheral blood mononuclear cells, obtained before pregnancy. These receptors originate from a female donor with multiple sclerosis, enrolled in a pregnancy study.

The chain links TRBV10-2 to TRBJ2-1; TRBD2 matches 7 bases. The trim removed 0 bases at V and 14 bases at J, leaving 7 bases unmatched. This CDR3 is built from 13 residues. Germline V gene data show CDR1 as WSHSY and CDR2 as SAAADI. The CDR3 spells CASSESESGKEFF. The DNA for the CDR3 is TGCGCCAGCAGTGAGTCGGAGAGCGGGAAGGAGTTCTTC.

CDR3 bases: TGCAGCGTTGATGACAGGGGGATGTATGGCTACACCTTC. Its protein is CSVDDRGMYGYTF. This chain uses TRBV29-1 with TRBJ1-2; 9 bases align to TRBD1. CDR1 is SQVTM, CDR2 ANQGSEA, per germline. CDR3 length: 13 amino acids. With V trimmed by 3 bases and J by 5 bases, 4 bases remained unmatched.

J is TRBJ2-1 and V is TRBV7-6; 12 bases agree with TRBD2. This CDR3 comprises 15 residues. CDR1 and CDR2 (germline): SGHVS, FNYEAQ. V lost 5 bases to trimming and J lost 4 bases; unmatched junction nucleotides: 3. The CDR3 DNA is TGTGCCAGCAGCCTTGGACTAGCGGGATACAATGAGCAGTTCTTC. It is translated as CASSLGLAGYNEQFF. The whole variable domain, remainder taken from reference TRBV7-6 and TRBJ2-1, is GAGVSQSPRYKVTKRGQDVALRCDPISGHVSLYWYRQALGQGPEFLTYFNYEAQQDKSGLPNDRFSAERPEGSISTLTIQRTEQRDSAMYRCASSLGLAGYNEQFFGPGTRLTVL.

This chain connects TRBV6-1 to TRBJ1-5, with a possible D match to TRBD1 (6 bases). Per germline, CDR1 MNHNS and CDR2 SASEGT. The CDR3 runs to 15 residues. Trimming removed 5 bases from V and 0 bases from J, with 11 bases in between. CDR3 bases: TGTGCCAGCAGTTGGACAGAGGGTAGCAATCAGCCCCAGCATTTT. Residues: CASSWTEGSNQPQHF.

The chain couples TRBV7-9 to TRBJ2-1; a weak D match, TRBD2 (5 bases). V was shortened by 0 bases and J by 8 bases, with 23 bases between the two germline ends. Germline V lookup: CDR1 SEHNR, CDR2 FQNEAQ (reference sequence). CDR3 size: 18 residues. The CDR3 region is CASSLAGAESTRIYEQFF. The DNA for the CDR3 is TGTGCCAGCAGCTTAGCGGGAGCAGAATCTACAAGGATCTATGAGCAGTTCTTC.

This chain uses TRBV6-1 with TRBJ2-7; 9 positions agree with TRBD2. Germline loops: CDR1 MNHNS, CDR2 SASEGT. CDR3 length: 15 residues. Trimming at V came to 4 bases and at J to 4 bases, leaving 8 bases not matched to a gene. DNA for the CDR3: TGTGCCAGCAGTGGGGGACTAGCAGGATCTTACGAGCAGTACTTC. It translates to CASSGGLAGSYEQYF.

The rearrangement uses TRBV10-3 and TRBJ1-3; D gene uncertain. Germline CDR1 is ENHRY and CDR2 is SYGVKD. CDR3 length equals 16 residues. Trimming took 2 bases from V and 0 from J, leaving 11 bases between them. In DNA form, the CDR3 reads TGTGCCATCAGTGAGGTCACCATCTACTCTGGAAACACCATATATTTT. Protein: CAISEVTIYSGNTIYF.

This clone has a handful of counts. V gene TRBV30 combines with J gene TRBJ1-1; D perhaps matches TRBD1 (5 bases). Germline CDR1 GTSNPN, CDR2 SVGIG (reference sequence). V was clipped by 0 bases and J by 5 bases, with 10 bases between them. This CDR3 spans 13 amino acids. In DNA form, the CDR3 reads TGTGCCTGGAGTGTACTGACAGCGACTGAAGCTTTCTTT. This gives the protein CAWSVLTATEAFF.

CDR3 bases: TGCGCCAGCAGCCAAGATTCCCAGGGGGCGGTTAATTTGGCCCTCCACTTT. Translating gives CASSQDSQGAVNLALHF. This chain connects TRBV4-3 to TRBJ1-6, with TRBD1 identical over 8 bases. The CDR3 is 17 residues long. Germline V gene sequence: CDR1 LGHNA, CDR2 YSLEER. V gave up 0 bases and J gave up 14 bases; unmatched junction bases: 15.

Only one count was recorded for this clone. The chain joins TRBV7-3 to TRBJ2-2; TRBD2 might be the D (6 bases). The CDR3 is 14 residues long. CDR1 is SGHTA, CDR2 FQGTGA, per germline. Trimming pared 5 bases from V and 7 bases from J, leaving 14 bases between. CDR3 bases: TGTGCCAGCAGCCGGGACGGGAGTAACGGGGAGCTGTTTTTT. This gives the protein CASSRDGSNGELFF.

The chain carries TRBV27 and TRBJ1-5; D might be TRBD1 (6 bases). From germline, CDR1 is MNHEY and CDR2 SMNVEV (reference sequence). There are 13 residues in the CDR3. V lost 3 bases and J 7 bases, leaving 10 bases between the germline ends. The CDR3 loop reads CASSLGAWQPQHF. The CDR3 region has the DNA TGTGCCAGCAGTTTGGGGGCTTGGCAGCCCCAGCATTTT.

This clone was seen just once. The chain employs TRBV7-3 and TRBJ2-1; D ambiguous. The germline gives CDR1 SGHTA, CDR2 FQGTGA. V was pared by 0 bases and J by 2 bases, with 8 bases between. The CDR3 has 15 amino acids. In DNA form, the CDR3 reads TGTGCCAGCAGCTTAACGCTAGGTCCCTACAATGAGCAGTTCTTC. As protein: CASSLTLGPYNEQFF.

The V gene is TRBV27, the J gene TRBJ1-6, with TRBD1 matching over 8 bases. CDR1 and CDR2 (germline): MNHEY, SMNVEV (reference sequence). This CDR3 has 14 amino acids. V lost 6 bases, J lost 10 bases, and 8 bases stayed unmatched. The CDR3 sequence is CASRQGVEESPLHF. CDR3 DNA sequence: TGTGCCAGCAGACAGGGGGTGGAAGAGTCACCCCTCCACTTT.

The chain uses TRBV28 and TRBJ2-3; 7 positions match TRBD1. Looked up from germline, CDR1 is MDHEN and CDR2 is SYDVKM. J gave up 1 base and V 6 bases, and 10 bases lay outside the gene matches. This CDR3 contains 16 residues. The CDR3 sequence: CASSKTGVSGTDTQYF. The CDR3 nucleotides are TGTGCCAGCAGCAAAACAGGGGTTTCTGGCACAGATACGCAGTATTTT.

In DNA, the CDR3 is TGTGCCAGCAGCTTAGGGGGCAACGAGCAGTACTTC. Residues: CASSLGGNEQYF. The chain uses TRBV13 and TRBJ2-7; D not certain. Between the trimmed V and J ends, which lost 0 bases and 5 bases, there was a span of 5 bases. The CDR3 loop spans 12 amino acids. Per germline, CDR1 PRHDT and CDR2 FYEKMQ (reference sequence).

J is TRBJ2-7 and V is TRBV9; D is perhaps TRBD1 (6 bases). V lost 0 bases and J 4 bases, leaving 11 bases between the germline ends. CDR1 and CDR2 (germline): SGDLS, YYNGEE. CDR3 length: 14 residues. The CDR3 is CASSVEGESYEQYF. Here the CDR3 DNA reads TGTGCCAGCAGCGTAGAGGGGGAGTCTTACGAGCAGTACTTC.

The chain is built from TRBV19 and TRBJ2-7; a possible D gene is TRBD1 (5 bases). V lost 1 base and J 4 bases, leaving 14 bases between the germline ends. The CDR3 loop spans 15 amino acids. In germline, CDR1 is LNHDA, CDR2 SQIVND (reference sequence). The CDR3 protein is CASSIGAPGLYEQYF. CDR3 bases: TGTGCCAGTAGTATAGGAGCCCCAGGGTTATACGAGCAGTACTTC.

The V and J genes are TRBV30 and TRBJ1-1; tentative D call: TRBD1 (6 bases). Germline assignment: CDR1 GTSNPN and CDR2 SVGIG (reference sequence). The CDR3 length is 15 residues. Trimming took off 5 bases at V and 8 bases at J, with 24 bases between the two ends. Here the CDR3 DNA reads TGTGCCTGGGATAGTTTAGGGGGTGGGTTAGGGGAAGCTTTCTTT. Translated, it gives CAWDSLGGGLGEAFF.

The chain combines TRBV10-1 with TRBJ2-2, with 10 bases identical to TRBD2. Germline-derived CDR1 and CDR2 are WNHNN and SYGVQD (reference sequence). Germline trimming cut 2 bases from V and 1 base from J; bases unmatched to any gene: 1. This CDR3 comprises 16 residues. The CDR3 DNA is TGCGCCAGCAGTGAGCCTAGCGGGGGGAACACCGGGGAGCTGTTTTTT. As protein: CASSEPSGGNTGELFF.

The gene calls are TRBV28 and TRBJ1-6; TRBD1 is a possible D gene (6 bases). There are 19 residues in the CDR3. The germline V gene has CDR1 MDHEN and CDR2 SYDVKM. The germline V and J ends were trimmed by 3 bases and 7 bases, with 25 bases remaining between them. CDR3 sequence (DNA): TGTGCCAGCAGTTTCCCCCGAACAACTTCCGGGACATCGAATTCACCCCTCCACTTT. Translation: CASSFPRTTSGTSNSPLHF.

The chain recombines TRBV11-3 with TRBJ2-7; a weak D match, TRBD1 (6 bases). Germline V gene lookup returns CDR1 SGHNT and CDR2 YENEEA. Trimming cost V 5 bases and J 3 bases, with 11 bases left between them. There are 13 residues in the CDR3. CDR3 coding DNA: TGTGCCAGCAGCCGGGACACCGACTACGAGCAGTACTTC. This sequence encodes CASSRDTDYEQYF.